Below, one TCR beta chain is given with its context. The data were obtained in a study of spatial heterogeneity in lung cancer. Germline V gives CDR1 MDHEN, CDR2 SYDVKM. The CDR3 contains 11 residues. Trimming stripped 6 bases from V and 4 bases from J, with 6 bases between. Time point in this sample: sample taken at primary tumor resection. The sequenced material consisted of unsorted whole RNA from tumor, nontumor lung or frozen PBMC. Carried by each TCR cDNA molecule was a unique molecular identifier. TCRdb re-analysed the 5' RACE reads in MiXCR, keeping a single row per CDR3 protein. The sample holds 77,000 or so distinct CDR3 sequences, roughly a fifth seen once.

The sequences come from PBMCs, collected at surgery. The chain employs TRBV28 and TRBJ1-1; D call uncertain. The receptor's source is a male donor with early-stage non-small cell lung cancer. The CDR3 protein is CASSRFTEAFF. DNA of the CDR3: TGTGCCAGCAGCCGATTCACTGAAGCTTTCTTT.